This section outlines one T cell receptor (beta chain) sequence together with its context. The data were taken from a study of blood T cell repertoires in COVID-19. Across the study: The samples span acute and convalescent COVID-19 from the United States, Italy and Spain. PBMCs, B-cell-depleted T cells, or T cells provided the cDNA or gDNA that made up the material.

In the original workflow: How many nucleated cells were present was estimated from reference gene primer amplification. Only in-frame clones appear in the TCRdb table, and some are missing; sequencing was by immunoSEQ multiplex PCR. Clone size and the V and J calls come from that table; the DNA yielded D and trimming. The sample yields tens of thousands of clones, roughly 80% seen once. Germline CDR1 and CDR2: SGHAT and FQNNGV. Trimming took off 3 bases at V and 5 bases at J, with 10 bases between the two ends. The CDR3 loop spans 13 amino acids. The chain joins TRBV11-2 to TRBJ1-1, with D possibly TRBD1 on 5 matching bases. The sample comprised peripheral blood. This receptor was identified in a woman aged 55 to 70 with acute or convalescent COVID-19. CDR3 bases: TGTGCCAGCAGCTTCCAGGGTCGGACTGAAGCTTTCTTT. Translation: CASSFQGRTEAFF.